A selection of T cell receptor beta chains follows, all from one sample in a study of blood T cell repertoires in COVID-19. Clones were read by immunoSEQ multiplex PCR, and TCRdb kept only the in-frame ones, dropping some. The sample contains approximately 300,000 clones, about 84% of which appear only once. Sequences were obtained from peripheral blood. The receptor set was obtained from a woman aged 45-65 years with acute or convalescent COVID-19. CDR3s include the opening cysteine and the closing phenylalanine or tryptophan. D genes are given only for firm matches. The size of a clone is reported for some rows only, either as once, few or many, or as a class for expanded clones.

d_gene | j_gene | v_gene | abundance | CDR3nt | CDR3aa
TRBD2 | TRBJ2-7 | TRBV7-2 | NA | TGTGCCAGCAGTTCTCCGGGACTAGTATATAAGCAGTACTTC | CASSSPGLVYKQYF
TRBD1 | TRBJ1-6 | TRBV4-2 | NA | TGTGCCAGCAGCCGAGGGGGACAGGGACATTCACCCCTCCACTTT | CASSRGGQGHSPLHF
TRBD2 | TRBJ2-2 | TRBV5-1 | NA | TGCGCCAGCAGCTTGGTCGCTAGCGGGAACACCGGGGAGCTGTTTTTT | CASSLVASGNTGELFF
TRBD1 | TRBJ2-2 | TRBV24-1 | NA | TGTGCCACCGGACAGGCGAACACCGGGGAGCTGTTTTTT | CATGQANTGELFF
NA | TRBJ2-5 | TRBV4-3 | once | TGCGCCAGCAGCCAAGAATGGTATAGTCAAGAGACCCAGTACTTC | CASSQEWYSQETQYF
NA | TRBJ1-2 | TRBV6-6 | NA | TGTGCCACTAGGGGTTCGCCTAACGGCTACACCTTC | CATRGSPNGYTF
NA | TRBJ1-2 | TRBV28 | NA | TGTGCCAGCAGTTTAGGGGGGAACTATGGCTACACCTTC | CASSLGGNYGYTF
NA | TRBJ1-2 | TRBV12-5 | NA | TGTGCTAGTGGTTTCTCCCCCCTTTATGGCTACACCTTC | CASGFSPLYGYTF
TRBD1 | TRBJ2-5 | TRBV5-1 | NA | TGCGCCACCCGGGACAGTGGAGTTGAGACCCAGTACTTC | CATRDSGVETQYF
NA | TRBJ1-1 | TRBV28 | NA | TGTGCCAGCAGTGTACTAGGGACTGAAGCTTTCTTT | CASSVLGTEAFF
TRBD2 | TRBJ2-1 | TRBV15 | few | TGTGCCACCAGCAGAGGGGGACTAGGAGGTTATGAGCAGTTCTTC | CATSRGGLGGYEQFF
NA | TRBJ2-6 | TRBV9 | NA | TGTGCCAGCAGCGCCGGAGGAGGCCCCTCTGGGGCCAACGTCCTGACTTTC | CASSAGGGPSGANVLTF
NA | TRBJ1-2 | TRBV12-2 | NA | TGTGCAAGTCGCTTTGAGGGCATTGACGGATCTAACTATGGCTACACCTTC | CASRFEGIDGSNYGYTF
TRBD1 | TRBJ1-4 | TRBV2 | NA | TGTGCCAGCAGGTGGACAGGGGATGATGAAAAACTGTTTTTT | CASRWTGDDEKLFF
NA | TRBJ1-5 | TRBV28 | NA | TGTGCCAGCACCGAACGAAGGCAGGGCAATCAGCCCCAGCATTTT | CASTERRQGNQPQHF
TRBD1 | TRBJ2-7 | TRBV11-2 | NA | TGTGCCAGCAGCTTACCAAGGGGGCCCCACTACGAGCAGTACTTC | CASSLPRGPHYEQYF
TRBD1 | TRBJ1-5 | TRBV7-9 | NA | TGTGCCAGCAGCCCCCAGGGGGCCGTCCAGCCCCAGCATTTT | CASSPQGAVQPQHF
NA | TRBJ1-5 | TRBV30 | few | TGTGCCTGGAGTGTACGAGACAGGTCGCGAGATCAGCCCCAGCATTTT | CAWSVRDRSRDQPQHF
TRBD2 | TRBJ2-7 | TRBV28 | NA | TGTGCCAGCACCGTTTGGACTAGCGGGTTGGACGAGCAGTACTTC | CASTVWTSGLDEQYF
TRBD2 | TRBJ2-3 | TRBV9 | NA | TGTGCCAGCAGCGTAGGGACTAGCGGGAGCACAGATACGCAGTATTTT | CASSVGTSGSTDTQYF
TRBD1 | TRBJ1-2 | TRBV18 | NA | TGTGCCAGCTCACCTGCGACAGGGGGCGTCTATGGCTACACCTTC | CASSPATGGVYGYTF
TRBD2 | TRBJ2-5 | TRBV14 | NA | TGTGCCAGCAGCCAAAGAACACTAGCGGGAGTTGAGACCCAGTACTTC | CASSQRTLAGVETQYF
TRBD2 | TRBJ2-3 | TRBV5-4 | NA | TGTGCCAGCAATTCTGGGGGGGATGGCACAGATACGCAGTATTTT | CASNSGGDGTDTQYF
NA | TRBJ2-3 | TRBV5-4 | NA | TGTGCCAGCAGCCCCCCGGGATCGAGTAGCACAGATACGCAGTATTTT | CASSPPGSSSTDTQYF
NA | TRBJ2-7 | TRBV6-5 | NA | TGTGCCAGCACTCCCCTGGACAGGGAGGGCGAGCAGTACTTC | CASTPLDREGEQYF
TRBD1 | TRBJ1-1 | TRBV27 | NA | TGTGCCAGCAGTACCTCAGGGACAGGGTCCATAGCTTTCTTT | CASSTSGTGSIAFF
TRBD1 | TRBJ2-4 | TRBV14 | NA | TGTGCCAGCAGCTCTCCGGGACAGGGAAACATTCAGTACTTC | CASSSPGQGNIQYF
NA | TRBJ2-7 | TRBV7-3 | NA | TGTGCCAGCAGCCCGACGCTAGGATACGAGCAGTACTTC | CASSPTLGYEQYF
NA | TRBJ1-6 | TRBV4-2 | NA | TGTGCCAGCAGCCACGGTAATTCACCCCTCCACTTT | CASSHGNSPLHF
TRBD1 | TRBJ1-2 | TRBV7-9 | NA | TGTGCCAGCAGCTTAGGGGCCGGGACAGGCGGGGGCTACACCTTC | CASSLGAGTGGGYTF
TRBD2 | TRBJ2-7 | TRBV27 | NA | TGTGCCAGCAGTCTAGCGGCAGACTACGAGCAGTACTTC | CASSLAADYEQYF
NA | TRBJ1-1 | TRBV2 | NA | TGTGCCAGCAGTGACAGGGCGTCTGAAGCTTTCTTT | CASSDRASEAFF
TRBD2 | TRBJ2-5 | TRBV5-4 | NA | TGTGCCAGCAGCTTGTCTAGCGGGAGTTCAGAGACCCAGTACTTC | CASSLSSGSSETQYF
TRBD1 | TRBJ1-3 | TRBV11-2 | NA | TGTGCCAGCAGCTTAGGCGGGACAGGGGGCTCCGGAAACACCATATATTTT | CASSLGGTGGSGNTIYF
TRBD1 | TRBJ2-2 | TRBV3-1/TRBV3-2 | NA | TGTGCCAGCAGGCAACTGACAGGGGGGACCGGGGAGCTGTTTTTT | CASRQLTGGTGELFF
TRBD1 | TRBJ2-5 | TRBV2 | once | TGTGCCAGCGGATGGTCAGGGGGCGCAGAGACCCAGTACTTC | CASGWSGGAETQYF
NA | TRBJ1-2 | TRBV28 | NA | TGTGCCAGCAGTTTTGTACAGGCCACTAACTATGGCTACACCTTC | CASSFVQATNYGYTF
TRBD2 | TRBJ2-1 | TRBV28 | NA | TGTGCCAGTGGTGACGGGGGGTCCTACAATGAGCAGTTCTTC | CASGDGGSYNEQFF
NA | TRBJ1-2 | TRBV5-6 | NA | TGTGCCAGCAGCTTGCTGGACAGCTCTAACTATGGCTACACCTTC | CASSLLDSSNYGYTF
TRBD1 | TRBJ2-1 | TRBV9 | NA | TGTGCCAGCAGCGGCCAGGGGGACGTCTACAATGAGCAGTTCTTC | CASSGQGDVYNEQFF
NA | TRBJ2-3 | TRBV9 | NA | TGTGCCAGCAGCGTAGAATCGGGAGCAGTAGATACGCAGTATTTT | CASSVESGAVDTQYF
TRBD1 | TRBJ2-2 | TRBV6-5 | NA | TGTGCCAGCAGTTACTTTTACAGGGGTGCCGGGGAGCTGTTTTTT | CASSYFYRGAGELFF
TRBD1 | TRBJ1-5 | TRBV7-2 | NA | TGTGCCAGCAGCTTGACCGGGACAGGGGGGGAGCCCCAGCATTTT | CASSLTGTGGEPQHF
NA | TRBJ2-7 | TRBV29-1 | NA | TGCAGCGTTGGGGAGAGGGCCTACGAGCAGTACTTC | CSVGERAYEQYF
NA | TRBJ2-7 | TRBV5-1 | NA | TGCGCCAGCAGCCAACAGGGTCCGGGCGACGAGCAGTACTTC | CASSQQGPGDEQYF
NA | TRBJ2-6 | TRBV5-6 | NA | TGTGCCAGCAGCTTGACCGCGGGGGCCGCTGGGGCCAACGTCCTGACTTTC | CASSLTAGAAGANVLTF
TRBD2 | TRBJ2-7 | TRBV27 | NA | TGTGCCAGCAGTTTATCGTCTTGGACTAGCGAATCCTCCTACGAGCAGTACTTC | CASSLSSWTSESSYEQYF
TRBD1 | TRBJ2-7 | TRBV27 | NA | TGTGCCAGCACCAAAGCCCGGGACAGGGTCTGGGAGCAGTACTTC | CASTKARDRVWEQYF
TRBD1 | TRBJ1-1 | TRBV7-3 | NA | TGTGCCAGCCGGGACAGCATGAACACTGAAGCTTTCTTT | CASRDSMNTEAFF
NA | TRBJ2-7 | TRBV27 | NA | TGTGCCAGCAGTTTGGGCAGTTACGAGCAGTACTTC | CASSLGSYEQYF
NA | TRBJ1-5 | TRBV6-1 | NA | TGTGCCAGCAGTGATCCCCCCGGGGTCAATCAGCCCCAGCATTTT | CASSDPPGVNQPQHF
TRBD1 | TRBJ1-2 | TRBV18 | NA | TGTGCCAGCTCACCAGGTCCCGGGACAGGGCACGGCTACACCTTC | CASSPGPGTGHGYTF
NA | TRBJ2-7 | TRBV27 | NA | TGTGCCAGCAGTTTAAGCGGAGCAAACTACGAGCAGTACTTC | CASSLSGANYEQYF
TRBD2 | TRBJ2-1 | TRBV28 | NA | TGTGCCAGCAGTTCTGCGGGAGGGCTGGTTTGGTTCTTC | CASSSAGGLVWFF